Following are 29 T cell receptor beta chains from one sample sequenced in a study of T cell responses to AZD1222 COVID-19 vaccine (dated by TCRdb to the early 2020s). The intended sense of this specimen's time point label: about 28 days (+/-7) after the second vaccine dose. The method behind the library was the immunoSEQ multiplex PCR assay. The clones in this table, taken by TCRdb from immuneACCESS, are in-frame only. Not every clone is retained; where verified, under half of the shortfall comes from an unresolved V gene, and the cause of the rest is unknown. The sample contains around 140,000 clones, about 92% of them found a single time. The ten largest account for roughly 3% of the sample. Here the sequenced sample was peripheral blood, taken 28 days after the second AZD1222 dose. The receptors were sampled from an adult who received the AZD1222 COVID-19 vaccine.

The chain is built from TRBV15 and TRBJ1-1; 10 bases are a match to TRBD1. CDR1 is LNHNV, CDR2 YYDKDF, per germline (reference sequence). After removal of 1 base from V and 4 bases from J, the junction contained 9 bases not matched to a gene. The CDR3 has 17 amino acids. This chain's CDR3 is CATSRAPGDRGRTEAFF. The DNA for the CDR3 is TGTGCCACCAGCAGAGCCCCTGGGGACAGGGGACGCACTGAAGCTTTCTTT.

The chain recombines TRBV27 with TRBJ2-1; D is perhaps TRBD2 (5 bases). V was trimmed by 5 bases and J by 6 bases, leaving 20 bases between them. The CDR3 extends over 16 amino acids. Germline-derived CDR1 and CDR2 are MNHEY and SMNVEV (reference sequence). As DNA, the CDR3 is TGTGCCAGCAGTCGTAGGACTCGATTAACTCGCAATGAGCAGTTCTTC. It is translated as CASSRRTRLTRNEQFF.

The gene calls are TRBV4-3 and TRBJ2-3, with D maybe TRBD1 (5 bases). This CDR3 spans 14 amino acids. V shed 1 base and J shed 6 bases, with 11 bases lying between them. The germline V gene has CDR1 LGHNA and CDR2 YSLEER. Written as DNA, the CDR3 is TGCGCCAGCAGCCAAGGGTTCAGGGCGGATACGCAGTATTTT. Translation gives CASSQGFRADTQYF.

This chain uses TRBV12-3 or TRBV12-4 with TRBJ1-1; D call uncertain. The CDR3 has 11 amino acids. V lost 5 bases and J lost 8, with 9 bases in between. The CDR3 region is CASSLHGEAFF. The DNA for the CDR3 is TGTGCCAGCAGTCTCCACGGAGAAGCTTTCTTT.

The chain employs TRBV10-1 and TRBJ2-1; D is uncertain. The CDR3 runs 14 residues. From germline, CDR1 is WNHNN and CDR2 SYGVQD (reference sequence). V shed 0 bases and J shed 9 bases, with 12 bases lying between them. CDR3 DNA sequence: TGCGCCAGCAGTGAGTCGAGACGCGGCGGTGAGCAGTTCTTC. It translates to CASSESRRGGEQFF.

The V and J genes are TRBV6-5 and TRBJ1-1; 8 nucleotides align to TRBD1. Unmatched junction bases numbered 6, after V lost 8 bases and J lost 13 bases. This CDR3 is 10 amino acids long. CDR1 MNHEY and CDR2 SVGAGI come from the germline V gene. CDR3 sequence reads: CASDRGSGFF. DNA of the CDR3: TGTGCCAGCGACAGGGGCAGTGGTTTCTTT.

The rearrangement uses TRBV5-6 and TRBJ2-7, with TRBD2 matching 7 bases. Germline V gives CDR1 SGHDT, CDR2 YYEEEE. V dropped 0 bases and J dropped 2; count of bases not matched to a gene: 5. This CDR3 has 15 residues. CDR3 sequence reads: CASSLVGEGPYEQYF. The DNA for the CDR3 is TGTGCCAGCAGCTTGGTGGGGGAGGGCCCCTACGAGCAGTACTTC.

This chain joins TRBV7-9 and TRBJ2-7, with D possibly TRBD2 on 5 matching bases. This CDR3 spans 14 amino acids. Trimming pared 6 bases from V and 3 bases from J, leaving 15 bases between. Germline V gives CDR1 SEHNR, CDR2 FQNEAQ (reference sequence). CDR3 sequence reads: CASSPGISYYEQYF. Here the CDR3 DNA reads TGTGCCAGCAGTCCCGGGATCTCTTACTACGAGCAGTACTTC.

This CDR3 is CASSRTSGINEQFF. CDR3 bases: TGCGCCAGCAGCCGGACTAGCGGTATCAATGAGCAGTTCTTC. The rearrangement uses TRBV4-1 and TRBJ2-1, with 10 bases fitting TRBD2. With 4 bases clipped from V and 6 bases from J, the junction kept 3 bases outside the gene matches. The CDR3 runs to 14 residues. In germline, CDR1 is MGHRA, CDR2 YSYEKL.

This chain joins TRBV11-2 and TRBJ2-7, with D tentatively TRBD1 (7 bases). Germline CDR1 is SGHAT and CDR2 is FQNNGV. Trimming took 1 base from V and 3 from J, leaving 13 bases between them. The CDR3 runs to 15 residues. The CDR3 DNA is TGTGCCAGCAGCTTAGCGGGGGACAGCCTCTACGAGCAGTACTTC. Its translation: CASSLAGDSLYEQYF.

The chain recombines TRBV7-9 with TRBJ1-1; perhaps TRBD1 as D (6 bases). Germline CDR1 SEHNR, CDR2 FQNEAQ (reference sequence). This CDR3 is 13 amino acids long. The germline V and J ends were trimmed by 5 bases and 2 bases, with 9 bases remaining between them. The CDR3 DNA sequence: TGTGCCAGCAGCGCGGACAGTAACACTGAAGCTTTCTTT. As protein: CASSADSNTEAFF. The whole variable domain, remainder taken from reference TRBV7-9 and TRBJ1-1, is DTGVSQNPRHKITKRGQNVTFRCDPISEHNRLYWYRQTLGQGPEFLTYFQNEAQLEKSRLLSDRFSAERPKGSFSTLEIQRTEQGDSAMYLCASSADSNTEAFFGQGTRLTVV.

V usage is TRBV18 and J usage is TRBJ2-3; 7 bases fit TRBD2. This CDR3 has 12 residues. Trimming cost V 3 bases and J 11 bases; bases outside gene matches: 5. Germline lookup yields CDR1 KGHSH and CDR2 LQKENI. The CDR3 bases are TGTGCCAGCTCACCCAGCGGGGAAAGGCAGTATTTT. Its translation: CASSPSGERQYF.

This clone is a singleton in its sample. The CDR3 loop is CASSQTTGWGNTIYF. The CDR3 nucleotides are TGTGCCAGCAGCCAAACGACAGGGTGGGGAAACACCATATATTTT. The chain has TRBV3-1 (or the pseudogene TRBV3-2) and TRBJ1-3, with 7 bases aligning to TRBD1. In germline, CDR1 is LGHDT, CDR2 YNNKEL (reference sequence). The CDR3 totals 15 residues. V dropped 2 bases and J dropped 4; count of bases not matched to a gene: 5.

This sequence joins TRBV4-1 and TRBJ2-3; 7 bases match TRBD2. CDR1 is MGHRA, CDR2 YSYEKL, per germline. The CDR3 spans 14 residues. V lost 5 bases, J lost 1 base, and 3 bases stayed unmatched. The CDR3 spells CASSVAGGTDTQYF. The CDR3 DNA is TGCGCCAGCAGCGTAGCGGGTGGCACAGATACGCAGTATTTT.

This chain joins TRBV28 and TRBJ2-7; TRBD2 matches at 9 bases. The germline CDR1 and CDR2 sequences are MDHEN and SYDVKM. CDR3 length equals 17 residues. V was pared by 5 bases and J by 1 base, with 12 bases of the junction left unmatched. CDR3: CASSPLTGTSSSYEQYF. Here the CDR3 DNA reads TGTGCCAGCAGTCCTTTAACCGGGACTAGCAGTTCCTACGAGCAGTACTTC.

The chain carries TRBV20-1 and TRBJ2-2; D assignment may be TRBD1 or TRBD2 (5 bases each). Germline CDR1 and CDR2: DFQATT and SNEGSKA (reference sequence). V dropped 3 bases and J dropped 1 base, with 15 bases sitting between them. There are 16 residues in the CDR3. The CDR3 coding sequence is TGCAGTGCTAGTGATGGGACCGGTTTGAACACCGGGGAGCTGTTTTTT. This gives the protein CSASDGTGLNTGELFF.

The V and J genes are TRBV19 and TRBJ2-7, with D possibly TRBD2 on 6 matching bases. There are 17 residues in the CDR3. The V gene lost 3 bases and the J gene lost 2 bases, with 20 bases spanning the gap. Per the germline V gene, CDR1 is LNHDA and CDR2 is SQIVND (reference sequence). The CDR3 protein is CASSIGGRRTDTYEQYF. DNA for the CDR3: TGTGCCAGTAGTATTGGGGGGAGGAGAACGGACACCTACGAGCAGTACTTC.

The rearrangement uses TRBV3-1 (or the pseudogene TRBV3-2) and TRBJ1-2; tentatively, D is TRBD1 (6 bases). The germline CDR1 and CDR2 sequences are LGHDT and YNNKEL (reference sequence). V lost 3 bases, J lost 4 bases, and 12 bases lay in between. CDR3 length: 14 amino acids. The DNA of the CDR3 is TGTGCCAGCAGCCACCCAGGGGCTGGCTATGGCTACACCTTC. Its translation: CASSHPGAGYGYTF.

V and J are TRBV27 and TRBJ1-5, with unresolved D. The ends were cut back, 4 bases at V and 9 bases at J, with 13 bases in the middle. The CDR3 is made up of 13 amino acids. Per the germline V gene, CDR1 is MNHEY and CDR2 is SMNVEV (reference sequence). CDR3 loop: CASSSSYASPQHF. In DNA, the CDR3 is TGTGCCAGCAGTTCCTCCTACGCGTCGCCCCAGCATTTT.

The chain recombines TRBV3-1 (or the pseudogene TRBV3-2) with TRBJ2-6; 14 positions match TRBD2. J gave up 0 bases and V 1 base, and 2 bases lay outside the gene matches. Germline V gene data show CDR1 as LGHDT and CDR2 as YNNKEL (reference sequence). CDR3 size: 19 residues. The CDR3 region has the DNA TGTGCCAGCAGCCAAGGGACTAGCGGGAGGTACTCTGGGGCCAACGTCCTGACTTTC. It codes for CASSQGTSGRYSGANVLTF.

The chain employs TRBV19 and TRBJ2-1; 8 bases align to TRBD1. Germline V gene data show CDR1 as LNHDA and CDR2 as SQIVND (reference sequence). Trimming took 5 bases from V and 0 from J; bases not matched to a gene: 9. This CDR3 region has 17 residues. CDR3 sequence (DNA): TGTGCCAGTAGTTCCACCCCCGGACAGGGCTCCTACAATGAGCAGTTCTTC. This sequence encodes CASSSTPGQGSYNEQFF.

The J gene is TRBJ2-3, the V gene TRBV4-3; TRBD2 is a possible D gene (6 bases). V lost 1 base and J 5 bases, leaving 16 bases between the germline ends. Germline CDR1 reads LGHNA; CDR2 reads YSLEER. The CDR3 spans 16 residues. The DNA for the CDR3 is TGCGCCAGCAGCCAAGGGGGGGAGGCGATACTAGATACGCAGTATTTT. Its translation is CASSQGGEAILDTQYF.

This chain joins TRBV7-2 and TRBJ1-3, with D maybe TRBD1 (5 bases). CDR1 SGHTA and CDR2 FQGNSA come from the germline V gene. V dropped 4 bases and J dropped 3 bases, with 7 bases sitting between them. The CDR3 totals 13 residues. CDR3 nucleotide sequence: TGTGCCAGCAGCTGGGGGGTTGGAAACACCATATATTTT. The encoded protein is CASSWGVGNTIYF.

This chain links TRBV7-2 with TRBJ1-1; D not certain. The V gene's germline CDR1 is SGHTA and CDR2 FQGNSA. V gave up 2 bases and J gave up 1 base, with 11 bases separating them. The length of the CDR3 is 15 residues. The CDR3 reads CASSLLGAQNTEAFF. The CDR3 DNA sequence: TGTGCCAGCAGCTTATTGGGAGCACAGAACACTGAAGCTTTCTTT. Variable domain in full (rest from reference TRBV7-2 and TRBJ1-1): GAGVSQSPSNKVTEKGKDVELRCDPISGHTALYWYRQSLGQGLEFLIYFQGNSAPDKSGLPSDRFSAERTGGSVSTLTIQRTQQEDSAVYLCASSLLGAQNTEAFFGQGTRLTVV.

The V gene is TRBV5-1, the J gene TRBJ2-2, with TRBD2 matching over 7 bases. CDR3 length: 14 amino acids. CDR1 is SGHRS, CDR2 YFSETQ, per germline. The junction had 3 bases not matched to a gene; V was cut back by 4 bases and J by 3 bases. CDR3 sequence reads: CASSISGDTGELFF. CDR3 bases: TGCGCCAGCAGCATAAGCGGGGACACCGGGGAGCTGTTTTTT.

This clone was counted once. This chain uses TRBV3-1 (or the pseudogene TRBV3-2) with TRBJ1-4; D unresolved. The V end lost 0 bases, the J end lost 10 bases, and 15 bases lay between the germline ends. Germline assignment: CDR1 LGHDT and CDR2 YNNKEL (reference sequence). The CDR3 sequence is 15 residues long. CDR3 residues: CASSQDPPAGLKLFF. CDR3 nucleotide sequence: TGTGCCAGCAGCCAAGACCCCCCAGCGGGCCTAAAACTGTTTTTT.

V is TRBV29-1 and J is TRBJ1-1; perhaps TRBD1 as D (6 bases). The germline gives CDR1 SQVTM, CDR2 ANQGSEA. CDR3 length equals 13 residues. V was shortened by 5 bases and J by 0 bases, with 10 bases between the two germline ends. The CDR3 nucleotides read TGCAGCGTTACGACAGGCATGAACACTGAAGCTTTCTTT. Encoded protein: CSVTTGMNTEAFF.

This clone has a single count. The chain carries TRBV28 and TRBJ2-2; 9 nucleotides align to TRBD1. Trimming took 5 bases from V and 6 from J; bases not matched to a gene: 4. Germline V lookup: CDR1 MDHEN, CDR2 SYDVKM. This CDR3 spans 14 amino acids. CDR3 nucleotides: TGTGCCAGCAGTGGGACAGGGTACCCCGGGGAGCTGTTTTTT. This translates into CASSGTGYPGELFF.

The CDR3 DNA is TGTGCCAGTAGTATAAGAGGGCCCGACAGGGGAGGAAATCAGCCCCAGCATTTT. It encodes CASSIRGPDRGGNQPQHF. This sequence joins TRBV19 and TRBJ1-5; 8 nucleotides line up with TRBD1. This CDR3 spans 18 amino acids. Trimming took 2 bases from V and 4 from J; bases not matched to a gene: 13. From germline, CDR1 is LNHDA and CDR2 SQIVND (reference sequence).